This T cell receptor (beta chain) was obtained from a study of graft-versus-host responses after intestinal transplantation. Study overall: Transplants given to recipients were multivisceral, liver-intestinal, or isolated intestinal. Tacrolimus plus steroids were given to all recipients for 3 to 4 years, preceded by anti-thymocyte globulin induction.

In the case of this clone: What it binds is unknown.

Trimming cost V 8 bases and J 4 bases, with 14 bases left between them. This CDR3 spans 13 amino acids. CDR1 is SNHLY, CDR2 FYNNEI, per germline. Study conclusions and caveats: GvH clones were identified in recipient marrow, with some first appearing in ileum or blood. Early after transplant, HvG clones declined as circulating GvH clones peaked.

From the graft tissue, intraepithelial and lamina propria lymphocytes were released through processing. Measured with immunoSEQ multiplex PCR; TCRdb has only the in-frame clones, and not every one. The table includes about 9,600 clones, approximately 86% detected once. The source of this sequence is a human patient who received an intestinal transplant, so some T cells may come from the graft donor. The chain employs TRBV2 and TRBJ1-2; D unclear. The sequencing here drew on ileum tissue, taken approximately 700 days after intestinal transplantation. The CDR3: CASAPGFFYGYTF. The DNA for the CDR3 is TGTGCCAGCGCCCCCGGCTTCTTCTATGGCTACACCTTC.